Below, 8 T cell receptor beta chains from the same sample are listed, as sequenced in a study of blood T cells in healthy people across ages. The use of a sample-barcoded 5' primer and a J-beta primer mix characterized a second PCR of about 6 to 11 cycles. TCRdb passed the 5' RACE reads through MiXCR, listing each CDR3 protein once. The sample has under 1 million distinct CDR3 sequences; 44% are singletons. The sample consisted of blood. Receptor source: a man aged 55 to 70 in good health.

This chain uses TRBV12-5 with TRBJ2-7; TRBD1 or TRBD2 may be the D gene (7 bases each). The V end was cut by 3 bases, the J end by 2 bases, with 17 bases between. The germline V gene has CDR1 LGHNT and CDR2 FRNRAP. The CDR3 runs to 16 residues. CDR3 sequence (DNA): TGTGCTAGTGGTTTAGGGGGCGGGGGCCCAACCTACGAGCAGTACTTC. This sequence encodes CASGLGGGGPTYEQYF.

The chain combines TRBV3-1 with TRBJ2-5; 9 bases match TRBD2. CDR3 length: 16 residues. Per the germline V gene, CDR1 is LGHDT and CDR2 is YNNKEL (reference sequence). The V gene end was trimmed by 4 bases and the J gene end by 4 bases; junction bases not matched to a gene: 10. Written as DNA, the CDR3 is TGTGCCAGCAGCCTGGGGACTAGCCTGGCGGCAGAGACCCAGTACTTC. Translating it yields CASSLGTSLAAETQYF.

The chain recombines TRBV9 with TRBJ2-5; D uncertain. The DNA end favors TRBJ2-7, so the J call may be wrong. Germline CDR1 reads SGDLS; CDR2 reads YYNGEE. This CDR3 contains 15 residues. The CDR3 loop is CASSVRSKRDNEQYF. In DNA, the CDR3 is TGTGCCAGCAGCGTCCGTTCGAAAAGGGATAACGAGCAGTACTTC.

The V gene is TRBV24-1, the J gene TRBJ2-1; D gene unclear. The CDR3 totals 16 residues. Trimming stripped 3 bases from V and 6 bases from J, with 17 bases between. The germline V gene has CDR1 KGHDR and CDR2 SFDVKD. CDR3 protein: CATSDAAAIPCNEQFF. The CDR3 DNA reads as TGTGCCACCAGTGATGCCGCTGCTATACCCTGCAATGAGCAGTTCTTC.

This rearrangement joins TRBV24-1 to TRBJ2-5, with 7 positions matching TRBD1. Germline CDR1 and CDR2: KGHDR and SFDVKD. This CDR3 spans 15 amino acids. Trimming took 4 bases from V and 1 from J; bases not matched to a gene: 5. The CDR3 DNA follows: TGTGCCACCAGTGACCAACGGGACAGCCAAGAGACCCAGTACTTC. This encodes CATSDQRDSQETQYF.

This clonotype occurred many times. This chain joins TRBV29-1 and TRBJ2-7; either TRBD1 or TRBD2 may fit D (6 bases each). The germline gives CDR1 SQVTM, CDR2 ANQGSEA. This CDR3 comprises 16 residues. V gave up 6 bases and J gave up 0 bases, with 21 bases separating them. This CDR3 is CSVGGVQGWSSYEQYF. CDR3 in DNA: TGCAGCGTCGGGGGTGTACAGGGCTGGAGCTCCTACGAGCAGTACTTC.

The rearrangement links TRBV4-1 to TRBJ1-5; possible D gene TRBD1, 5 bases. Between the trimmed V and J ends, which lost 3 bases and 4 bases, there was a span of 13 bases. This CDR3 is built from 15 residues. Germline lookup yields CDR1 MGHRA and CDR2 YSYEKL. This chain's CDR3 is CASSQPGLRNQPQHF. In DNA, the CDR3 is TGCGCCAGCAGCCAGCCGGGACTCCGAAATCAGCCCCAGCATTTT.

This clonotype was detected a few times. The CDR3 nucleotides are TGCAGCGTTGAAAAGGCAACAGATACGCAGTATTTT. As protein: CSVEKATDTQYF. This chain connects TRBV29-1 to TRBJ2-3; D unresolved. The CDR3 spans 12 residues. Germline CDR1 SQVTM, CDR2 ANQGSEA. Between the trimmed V and J ends, which lost 2 bases and 3 bases, there was a span of 6 bases.